Shown below are 2 T cell receptor beta chains from a single sample sequenced in a study of CD8 T cells in Susac syndrome (dated by TCRdb to between 2018 and 2020). The library relied on the immunoSEQ multiplex PCR assay. RNA was extracted with the RNeasy kit and about 0.5 to 1 ug was reverse transcribed using random hexamers. TCRdb trimmed the raw reads at Q25, called clones with MiXCR and kept productive beta chains. One record per CDR3 amino acid sequence lists the most common genes and DNA. For this sample the table gives some 200,000 distinct CDR3 sequences, of which approximately 96% were detected only once. The ten top clones hold 0.098% of the sample. Sequenced sample: CD4+ T cells from PBMCs. The receptor set was obtained from a human donor with Susac syndrome.

The genes are TRBV9 and TRBJ2-3, with D perhaps given as TRBD1 or TRBD2 (6 bases each). This CDR3 region has 16 residues. Trimming took off 2 bases at V and 0 bases at J, with 13 bases between the two ends. Germline loops: CDR1 SGDLS, CDR2 YYNGEE. CDR3: CASSVPRGRSTDTQYF. In nucleotides, the CDR3 is TGTGCCAGCAGCGTCCCACGGGGGCGGAGCACAGATACGCAGTATTTT. Complete variable domain (other parts from reference TRBV9 and TRBJ2-3): DSGVTQTPKHLITATGQRVTLRCSPRSGDLSVYWYQQSLDQGLQFLIQYYNGEERAKGNILERFSAQQFPDLHSELNLSSLELGDSALYFCASSVPRGRSTDTQYFGPGTRLTVL.

The CDR3 protein is CASSQGRGFTEAFF. CDR3 DNA sequence: TGTGCCAGCAGCCAGGGCAGGGGATTCACTGAAGCTTTCTTT. The chain joins TRBV3-1 to TRBJ1-1, with D possibly matching TRBD1 (6 bases). This CDR3 is built from 14 residues. Per the germline V gene, CDR1 is LGHDT and CDR2 is YNNKEL (reference sequence). V was trimmed by 3 bases and J by 4 bases, leaving 12 bases between them.